The subject of this entry is one T cell receptor beta chain. As yet, its antigen is unknown. The data derive from a study of glioma-infiltrating T cells. Notes on the study in general: Gliomas, especially low-grade, showed above-expected tissue-blood divergence; non-neoplastic patients showed below.

The iRepertoire nested amplicon-rescue multiplex PCR amplified TCR alpha and beta CDR3s from RNA. Input was roughly 85-450 ng of tissue mRNA or PBMC total RNA. TCRdb recomputed calls from the multiplex PCR reads with MiXCR, one row per CDR3 protein. Seen here are approximately 120,000 distinct CDR3 sequences, 20% to 25% observed once, and the top ten hold over 12%. This receptor was identified in a human donor with low-grade glioma or glioblastoma, undergoing nonglioma brain surgery, or in good health (not recorded which). The sample consisted of glioma tissue, nonneoplastic brain tissue, or PBMCs (not recorded which).

The CDR3 DNA sequence: TGTGCCACCAGTCAGTACAGGGAGACTAGCGGGAGGGCCCAGGACACCGGGGAGCTGTTTTTT. As protein: CATSQYRETSGRAQDTGELFF. The chain couples TRBV24-1 to TRBJ2-2; 14 bases are shared with TRBD2. The CDR3 totals 21 residues. The V segment lost 6 bases and the J segment 3 bases; nucleotides outside the gene matches: 17. CDR1 KGHDR and CDR2 SFDVKD come from the germline V gene.